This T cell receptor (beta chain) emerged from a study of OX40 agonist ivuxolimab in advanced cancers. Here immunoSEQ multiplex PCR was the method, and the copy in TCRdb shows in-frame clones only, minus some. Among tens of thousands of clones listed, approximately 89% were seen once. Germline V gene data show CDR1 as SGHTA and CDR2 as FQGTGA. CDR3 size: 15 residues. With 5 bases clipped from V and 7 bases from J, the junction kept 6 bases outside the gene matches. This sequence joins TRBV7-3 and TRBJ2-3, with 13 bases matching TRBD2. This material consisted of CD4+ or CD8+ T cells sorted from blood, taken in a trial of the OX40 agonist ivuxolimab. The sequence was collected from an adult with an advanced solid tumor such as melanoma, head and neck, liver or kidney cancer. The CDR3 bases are TGTGCCAGCAGCCTAGTGGGGACTAGCGGGAATACGCAGTATTTT. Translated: CASSLVGTSGNTQYF.